The rows below give T cell receptor beta chains drawn from one sample of a study of immune cell composition in non-small cell lung cancer. Some clones are missing from TCRdb's copy, which holds only in-frame ones; the method was immunoSEQ multiplex PCR. The sample lists over 4,000 clones, about 80% occurring once. The material sequenced was lung tumor tissue. The receptors were sampled from a human donor with non-small cell lung cancer. The CDR3 runs from the conserved cysteine through the conserved F or W. Fields, in order: J gene, D gene, clone size, V gene, CDR3 protein, CDR3 DNA. A D gene is named only where the DNA matches it firmly. Where a row states a size, it is once, few, many or the class of an expanded clone; other rows omit it.

TRBJ1-4 . . TRBV7-2 CASSTFGVLNEKLFF TGTGCCAGCAGCACCTTTGGGGTCCTTAATGAAAAACTGTTTTTT
TRBJ2-7 . . TRBV7-8 CASSVRTASSYEQYF TGTGCCAGCAGCGTCCGGACAGCGAGCTCCTACGAGCAGTACTTC
TRBJ2-7 . few TRBV2 CAITYEQYF TGTGCCATCACCTACGAGCAGTACTTC
TRBJ1-1 . . TRBV7-2 CASSEVTRYTEAFF TGTGCCAGCAGCGAGGTTACGCGGTACACTGAAGCTTTCTTT
TRBJ1-2 . large TRBV27 CASSREGNYGYTF TGTGCCAGCAGTAGGGAAGGTAACTATGGCTACACCTTC
TRBJ1-3 . . TRBV19 CASSMGTQRNSGNTIYF TGTGCCAGTAGTATGGGGACACAGCGAAACTCTGGAAACACCATATATTTT
TRBJ2-7 TRBD1 . TRBV6-6 CASSYNMGQGVYEQYF TGTGCCAGCAGTTACAATATGGGACAGGGGGTCTACGAGCAGTACTTC
TRBJ2-1 . once TRBV10-3 CAISSANEQFF TGTGCCATCAGTTCTGCGAATGAGCAGTTCTTC
TRBJ2-7 . . TRBV9 CASSVASHGSYEQYF TGTGCCAGCAGCGTAGCGAGCCATGGGTCCTACGAGCAGTACTTC
TRBJ2-1 TRBD2 . TRBV13 CASSPYLPGLAGDSYNEQFF TGTGCCAGCAGCCCGTACCTCCCGGGACTAGCGGGGGATTCCTACAATGAGCAGTTCTTC
TRBJ1-6 . . TRBV6-6 CASSYDRTNSPLHF TGTGCCAGCAGTTACGACAGGACCAATTCACCCCTCCACTTT
TRBJ1-1 . . TRBV6-5 CASSRLGETTEAFF TGTGCCAGCAGTCGACTTGGGGAGACCACTGAAGCTTTCTTT
TRBJ2-2 TRBD1 once TRBV7-9 CASSRRRGAGGDTGELFF TGTGCCAGCAGCCGCCGCAGAGGGGCAGGGGGTGACACCGGGGAGCTGTTTTTT
TRBJ2-3 . . TRBV6-6 CASGPMGLTDTQYF TGTGCCAGCGGACCTATGGGGCTAACAGATACGCAGTATTTT
TRBJ1-2 . . TRBV5-6 CASSLGQVGNYGYTF TGTGCCAGCAGCTTGGGACAGGTTGGAAACTATGGCTACACCTTC
TRBJ1-5 . . TRBV12-5 CASGLYRFSNQPQHF TGTGCTAGTGGTTTGTACAGGTTTAGCAATCAGCCCCAGCATTTT
TRBJ2-2 . . TRBV6-1 CATKRGLNTGELFF TGTGCCACAAAACGGGGCTTGAACACCGGGGAGCTGTTTTTT
TRBJ2-2 . . TRBV5-1 CASSFYGQNTGELFF TGCGCCAGCAGCTTCTACGGGCAGAACACCGGGGAGCTGTTTTTT
TRBJ2-2 TRBD2 . TRBV6-5 CASSYSGAGRTGELFF TGTGCCAGCAGTTACTCGGGAGCGGGGCGCACCGGGGAGCTGTTTTTT
TRBJ1-5 . . TRBV5-1 CASSPDGPSNQPQHF TGCGCCAGCAGCCCTGACGGTCCTAGCAATCAGCCCCAGCATTTT
TRBJ2-5 TRBD2 . TRBV5-1 CASSFGGAGETQYF TGCGCCAGCAGTTTCGGGGGGGCCGGGGAGACCCAGTACTTC
TRBJ2-5 . . TRBV4-1 CASSQGGGLYTQYF TGCGCCAGCAGCCAAGGGGGGGGCCTGTACACCCAGTACTTC
TRBJ2-3 TRBD1 . TRBV9 CASSVNRGNTDTQYF TGTGCCAGCAGCGTCAACAGGGGTAACACAGATACGCAGTATTTT
TRBJ1-1 . . TRBV6-5 CASSPASLNTEAFF TGTGCCAGCAGCCCCGCCAGCCTAAACACTGAAGCTTTCTTT
TRBJ2-7 TRBD1 . TRBV29-1 CSVATGGRYEQYF TGCAGCGTCGCGACAGGGGGTCGATACGAGCAGTACTTC
TRBJ2-7 TRBD1 . TRBV28 CASTSTRGPSSYEQYF TGTGCCAGCACCAGCACCAGGGGGCCGAGCTCCTACGAGCAGTACTTC